The present T cell receptor beta chain was sequenced within a study of cytomegalovirus exposure and HLA in healthy donors. The assay was immunoSEQ multiplex PCR, and TCRdb's table has in-frame clones only and misses some. The data show about 280,000 clones, more than 75% seen once. Overall study findings and caveats: Researchers catalogued 160 or so TCR beta chains as cytomegalovirus-associated.

Of note for this clone: Its cognate antigen is unknown.

CDR1 is KGHSH, CDR2 LQKENI, per germline. The germline V and J ends were trimmed by 6 bases and 4 bases, with 14 bases remaining between them. The CDR3 spans 14 residues. This sequence joins TRBV18 and TRBJ2-3, with D possibly being TRBD2 (6 bases). This TCR came from a woman in her late teens or twenties in good health and CMV-seronegative. Sequencing was carried out using PBMCs. The DNA of the CDR3 is TGTGCCAGCTCCCCCGGGGGTTTCGCAGATACGCAGTATTTT. Its protein is CASSPGGFADTQYF.